The 6 T cell receptor beta chains listed next were all sequenced from one sample in a study of T-cell memory formation after mild COVID-19. TCRdb passed the 5' RACE reads through MiXCR, listing each CDR3 protein once. This repertoire shows approximately 300,000 distinct CDR3 sequences, approximately 16% found once; its top ten account for more than 20%. Sequencing was carried out using PBMCs or a T cell subset sorted from them (not recorded which). The origin of the receptors is a man younger than 35 who had mild COVID-19 (a few samples of this study predate the infection). Cell type and time point are not known.

This chain connects TRBV6-2 or TRBV6-3 to TRBJ2-2; weak D call: TRBD2 (6 bases). V lost 8 bases and J lost 5, with 9 bases in between. The CDR3 is 12 residues long. Germline V gene lookup returns CDR1 MNHEY and CDR2 SVGEGT. The CDR3 region is CASLAVTGELFF. The CDR3 DNA reads as TGTGCCAGCTTAGCGGTGACCGGGGAGCTGTTTTTT.

V and J are TRBV4-3 and TRBJ2-7; the D call may be TRBD1 or TRBD2 (5 bases each). Germline-derived CDR1 and CDR2 are LGHNA and YSLEER. The CDR3 length is 16 residues. Trimming took 3 bases from V and 2 from J, leaving 17 bases between them. CDR3 in DNA: TGCGCCAGCAGCCATTCAGACGGGGACGGTCCCTACGAGCAGTACTTC. Translated, it gives CASSHSDGDGPYEQYF.

The genes are TRBV12-3 or TRBV12-4 and TRBJ2-7, with D tentatively TRBD1 or TRBD2 (7 bases each). Trimming removed 6 bases at V and 1 base at J, with 22 bases between. The CDR3 is made up of 17 amino acids. The CDR3 DNA is TGTGCCAGCAGCCGTCGGTTAGGCAGGGGGGGATCCTACGAGCAGTACTTC. This translates into CASSRRLGRGGSYEQYF.

This sequence joins TRBV12-3 or TRBV12-4 and TRBJ2-2, with D possibly being TRBD2 (5 bases). Deletions cut 2 bases from V and 5 bases from J, with 18 bases between. This CDR3 spans 17 amino acids. The CDR3 DNA follows: TGTGCCAGCAGTTTATCATCCGGGGTTGGTAGTACCGGGGAGCTGTTTTTT. This encodes CASSLSSGVGSTGELFF.

At least ten counts were recorded for this clonotype. The chain has TRBV2 and TRBJ2-2, with TRBD2 matching over 8 bases. V dropped 5 bases and J dropped 6; count of bases not matched to a gene: 8. The CDR3 is 15 residues long. Per germline, CDR1 SNHLY and CDR2 FYNNEI. The CDR3 sequence: CASSISGDSPGELFF. For the CDR3, the DNA is TGTGCCAGCAGTATTAGCGGGGACTCTCCCGGGGAGCTGTTTTTT.

This chain uses TRBV9 with TRBJ1-3, with a weak D call TRBD1 (5 bases). The germline V gene encodes CDR1 SGDLS and CDR2 YYNGEE. V lost 0 bases to trimming and J lost 6 bases, with 7 bases between them. The CDR3 has 13 amino acids. The CDR3 DNA reads TGTGCCAGCAGCGTAGAAGGACAAAACACCATATATTTT. Translating it yields CASSVEGQNTIYF. Full variable domain (outside the CDR3, taken from reference TRBV9 and TRBJ1-3): DSGVTQTPKHLITATGQRVTLRCSPRSGDLSVYWYQQSLDQGLQFLIQYYNGEERAKGNILERFSAQQFPDLHSELNLSSLELGDSALYFCASSVEGQNTIYFGEGSWLTVV.